This TCR beta chain is drawn from a study of post-analysis software for immune sequencing data. Study-wide results and caveats: A few TRBV segments were significantly more frequent in patients than in controls. TRBV5-6, TRBV5-1 and TRBV20-1 were among these segments.

V was trimmed by 5 bases and J by 3 bases, leaving 17 bases between them. CDR3 length equals 17 residues. In germline, CDR1 is SGHVT, CDR2 SQSDAQ. Incorporated into the TCR beta cDNA libraries were unique molecular identifiers, which served to reduce PCR and sequencing biases. TCRdb used MiXCR to reprocess the PCR reads, holding one entry per CDR3 protein. The table shows some 890,000 distinct CDR3 sequences, with roughly 58% occurring only once. With regard to this clonotype: Its target is unknown.

The sequence derives from a girl between 10 and 17 years old with multiple sclerosis. What was sequenced was blood. This chain uses TRBV7-4 with TRBJ2-6; D possibly matches TRBD1 or TRBD2 (5 bases each). The CDR3 here is CASSHGTALGGANVLTF. The CDR3, as DNA: TGTGCCAGCAGCCACGGGACGGCCTTAGGTGGGGCCAACGTCCTGACTTTC.